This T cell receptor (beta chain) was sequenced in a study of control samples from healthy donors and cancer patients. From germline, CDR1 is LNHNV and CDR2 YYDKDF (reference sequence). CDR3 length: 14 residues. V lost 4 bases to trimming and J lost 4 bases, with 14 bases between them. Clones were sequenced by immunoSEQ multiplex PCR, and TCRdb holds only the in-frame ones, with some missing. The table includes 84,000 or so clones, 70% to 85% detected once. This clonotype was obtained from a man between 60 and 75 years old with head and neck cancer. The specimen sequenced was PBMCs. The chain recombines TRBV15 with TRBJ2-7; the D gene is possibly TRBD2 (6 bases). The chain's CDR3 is CATSTATSGYEQYF. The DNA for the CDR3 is TGTGCCACCAGCACGGCGACTAGTGGGTACGAGCAGTACTTC.